The 26 T cell receptor beta chains listed next were all sequenced from one sample in a study of beta chain features in type 1 diabetes. The study, taken as a whole, reports: Among all four CD4+ subsets, Type 1 diabetes patients had TCRB CDR3s that were moderately but significantly shorter.

No antigen is known for these receptors. The sequenced template was cDNA made from the entire isolated RNA. The repertoire was sequenced with immunoSEQ multiplex PCR; TCRdb's copy has only in-frame clones and lacks some. The sample contains about 740,000 clones, about an eighth of which appear only once. Source material: naive CD4+ T cells from blood. Every receptor here comes from a man aged 18 to 29 with type 1 diabetes.

J is TRBJ2-3 and V is TRBV30; D may be TRBD2 (6 bases). Germline values: CDR1 GTSNPN, CDR2 SVGIG (reference sequence). With 3 bases removed from V and 4 bases from J, the gap between germline ends came to 11 bases. This CDR3 is built from 13 residues. The CDR3 DNA is TGTGCCTGGAGGCAGGGAGGTTCAGATACGCAGTATTTT. Translating gives CAWRQGGSDTQYF.

This clone has only a few counts. The chain has TRBV14 and TRBJ1-1; a weak D match, TRBD1 (5 bases). The CDR3 loop spans 15 amino acids. The germline V and J ends were trimmed by 1 base and 1 base, with 10 bases remaining between them. Germline loops: CDR1 SGHDN, CDR2 FVKESK. CDR3 DNA sequence: TGTGCCAGCAGCCAAGCCCTCACAGGGAACACTGAAGCTTTCTTT. The encoded protein is CASSQALTGNTEAFF.

The chain is built from TRBV6-5 and TRBJ2-1; the D gene is possibly TRBD2 (5 bases). CDR3 size: 15 residues. Germline assignment: CDR1 MNHEY and CDR2 SVGAGI. V lost 7 bases, J lost 4 bases, and 17 bases lay in between. The CDR3 DNA reads TGTGCCAGCACTCGCTTTGAATCGGGGTACAATGAGCAGTTCTTC. Translating gives CASTRFESGYNEQFF.

This clone was detected only a few times. The rearrangement joins TRBV14 to TRBJ2-1; a weak D match, TRBD2 (5 bases). V lost 0 bases and J lost 7, with 16 bases in between. The CDR3 covers 16 residues. CDR1 is SGHDN and CDR2 is FVKESK in the germline V gene. The CDR3 nucleotides are TGTGCCAGCAGCCAAGACAACGGGAAGGGCTTTAATGAGCAGTTCTTC. Amino acid sequence: CASSQDNGKGFNEQFF.

The gene calls are TRBV9 and TRBJ2-1; perhaps D is TRBD1 or TRBD2 (5 bases each). V lost 3 bases, J lost 0 bases, and 10 bases lay in between. Per germline, CDR1 SGDLS and CDR2 YYNGEE. There are 15 residues in the CDR3. The chain's CDR3 is CASSDAGSSYNEQFF. The CDR3 bases are TGTGCCAGCAGCGATGCAGGGAGCTCCTACAATGAGCAGTTCTTC.

This clone was seen a few times. This sequence joins TRBV25-1 and TRBJ2-1, with 13 bases lining up with TRBD2. The CDR3 runs 18 residues. CDR1 is MGHDK, CDR2 SYGVNS, per germline. Germline trimming cut 6 bases from V and 7 bases from J; bases unmatched to any gene: 15. The CDR3 DNA follows: TGTGCCAGCAGACAGCCACTACTAGCGGGGGGGCCTGAAAATGAGCAGTTCTTC. Encoded protein: CASRQPLLAGGPENEQFF.

The table lists this clone with a few counts. This chain joins TRBV5-1 and TRBJ2-3; D might be TRBD1 (6 bases). The germline CDR1 and CDR2 sequences are SGHRS and YFSETQ. The CDR3 is 15 amino acids. V lost 4 bases and J 0 bases, leaving 12 bases between the germline ends. CDR3 coding DNA: TGCGCCAGCAGCACTGGACAGTATAGCACAGATACGCAGTATTTT. The encoded protein is CASSTGQYSTDTQYF.

The chain uses TRBV4-2 and TRBJ2-3; D remains unclear. Trimming left V 1 base short and J 1 base short, with 9 bases between. The germline CDR1 and CDR2 sequences are LGHNA and YNFKEQ. The CDR3 runs 15 residues. The CDR3 nucleotides are TGTGCCAGCAGCCAAGGACTTGGGGGCACAGATACGCAGTATTTT. Its translation is CASSQGLGGTDTQYF.

In its sample, this clone was seen a few times. The rearrangement joins TRBV18 to TRBJ1-1; D perhaps matches TRBD1 (5 bases). This CDR3 region has 12 residues. Trimming removed 3 bases from V and 11 bases from J, with 13 bases in between. Looked up from germline, CDR1 is KGHSH and CDR2 is LQKENI. The CDR3 here is CASSPPQGSAFF. CDR3 nucleotide sequence: TGTGCCAGCTCACCTCCTCAGGGTTCGGCTTTCTTT.

V gene TRBV9 combines with J gene TRBJ2-7; TRBD2 might be the D (6 bases). Per the germline V gene, CDR1 is SGDLS and CDR2 is YYNGEE. The V end lost 4 bases, the J end lost 5 bases, and 16 bases lay between the germline ends. This CDR3 region has 14 residues. The CDR3 here is CASSLGSAGNEQYF. For the CDR3, the DNA is TGTGCCAGCAGCCTTGGGTCGGCGGGGAACGAGCAGTACTTC.

This clone was seen a few times. The J gene is TRBJ1-1, the V gene TRBV30; 7 positions agree with TRBD1. The length of the CDR3 is 15 residues. The germline V gene has CDR1 GTSNPN and CDR2 SVGIG (reference sequence). Unmatched junction bases numbered 8, after V lost 0 bases and J lost 4 bases. The CDR3 DNA is TGTGCCTGGAGTGTACCTTCTCGACAGGGCACTGAAGCTTTCTTT. It is translated as CAWSVPSRQGTEAFF.

This clone has just a few counts. The junction and the germline gene differ at one end; a read error may be behind it. J is TRBJ2-5 and V is TRBV25-1; D not resolved. The CDR3 is 15 residues long. Germline CDR1 reads MGHDK; CDR2 reads SYGVNS. The CDR3 reads CSSSETDWYQETQYF. The DNA for the CDR3 is TGTTCCAGCAGTGAAACAGATTGGTACCAAGAGACCCAGTACTTC.

The chain combines TRBV16 with TRBJ2-3; no firm D call. The CDR3 has 13 residues. Germline V CDR1 and CDR2: KGHSY, FQNENV. V gave up 0 bases and J gave up 6 bases, with 7 bases separating them. DNA for the CDR3: TGTGCCAGCAGCCAATCTACAGCCGATACGCAGTATTTT. This translates into CASSQSTADTQYF.

The chain uses TRBV4-1 and TRBJ2-3; D is unresolved. Deletions cut 3 bases from V and 5 bases from J, with 9 bases between. Germline V CDR1 and CDR2: MGHRA, YSYEKL. This CDR3 contains 13 residues. CDR3 protein: CASSHPSGDTQYF. The CDR3 DNA sequence: TGCGCCAGCAGCCACCCCAGTGGAGATACGCAGTATTTT.

This sequence joins TRBV12-5 and TRBJ2-3; no definite D call. CDR1 is LGHNT and CDR2 is FRNRAP in the germline V gene. V lost 6 bases, J lost 8 bases, and 12 bases lay in between. This CDR3 has 12 amino acids. CDR3 amino acids: CASGSTWGTQYF. In DNA, the CDR3 is TGTGCTAGTGGCTCCACTTGGGGTACGCAGTATTTT.

This clone appeared a few times. The V and J genes are TRBV15 and TRBJ2-3; D remains ambiguous. The length of the CDR3 is 15 residues. The V end lost 4 bases, the J end lost 2 bases, and 13 bases lay between the germline ends. The germline CDR1 and CDR2 sequences are LNHNV and YYDKDF (reference sequence). The CDR3 coding sequence is TGTGCCACCAGCATGGGCGGCCCGGTCACAGATACGCAGTATTTT. Its translation: CATSMGGPVTDTQYF.

This clone showed up just a few times. V is TRBV7-9 and J is TRBJ2-1; a weak D match, TRBD1 (6 bases). The CDR3 is 12 amino acids. V was pared by 10 bases and J by 9 bases, with 16 bases between. CDR1 and CDR2 from the germline V gene are SEHNR and FQNEAQ (reference sequence). The CDR3: CATTGSSSEQFF. The CDR3, as DNA: TGTGCCACCACAGGGTCTTCTAGTGAGCAGTTCTTC. Full variable domain (remainder filled in from reference TRBV7-9 and TRBJ2-1): DTGVSQNPRHKITKRGQNVTFRCDPISEHNRLYWYRQTLGQGPEFLTYFQNEAQLEKSRLLSDRFSAERPKGSFSTLEIQRTEQGDSAMYLCATTGSSSEQFFGPGTRLTVL.

The chain employs TRBV21-1 and TRBJ2-3; the D call TRBD2 from the table was never checked on the DNA. TRBV21-1 is assigned pseudogene status. The CDR3 has 17 residues. The CDR3 loop reads CASFPGRAGGPMDTQYF. DNA for the CDR3: TGTGCCAGCTTCCCAGGGCGAGCGGGGGGTCCGATGGATACGCAGTATTTT.

This chain connects TRBV28 to TRBJ2-2; TRBD2 matches at 7 bases. CDR1 is MDHEN and CDR2 is SYDVKM in the germline V gene. This CDR3 region has 16 residues. V dropped 4 bases and J dropped 5; count of bases not matched to a gene: 10. The CDR3 DNA reads TGTGCCAGCAGTTCATCCGTTGGGAGGGGAACCGGGGAGCTGTTTTTT. The encoded protein is CASSSSVGRGTGELFF.

The V and J genes are TRBV5-6 and TRBJ2-7, with 7 bases matching TRBD1. J was trimmed by 7 bases and V by 4 bases; bases with no gene match: 8. The CDR3 contains 13 residues. Per germline, CDR1 SGHDT and CDR2 YYEEEE. CDR3 protein: CASSPDRAGEQYF. CDR3 bases: TGTGCCAGCAGCCCCGACAGGGCTGGGGAGCAGTACTTC.

This clone has only a few counts. The chain employs TRBV29-1 and TRBJ1-1, with a possible D match to TRBD1 (6 bases). CDR1 is SQVTM and CDR2 is ANQGSEA in the germline V gene. Trimming took off 3 bases at V and 1 base at J, with 9 bases between the two ends. The CDR3 spans 13 residues. CDR3 nucleotide sequence: TGCAGCGTTGAGCACAGGGAGAACACTGAAGCTTTCTTT. It translates to CSVEHRENTEAFF. Combining the CDR3 with reference TRBV29-1 and TRBJ1-1 gives the whole variable domain SAVISQKPSRDICQRGTSLTIQCQVDSQVTMMFWYRQQPGQSLTLIATANQGSEATYESGFVIDKFPISRPNLTFSTLTVSNMSPEDSSIYLCSVEHRENTEAFFGQGTRLTVV.

The V and J genes are TRBV7-9 and TRBJ2-1, with TRBD1 as a possible D gene (6 bases). CDR1 and CDR2 (germline): SEHNR, FQNEAQ (reference sequence). V was clipped by 1 base and J by 6 bases, with 13 bases between them. The CDR3 consists of 15 residues. CDR3 amino acids: CASSLEQGDLNEQFF. Here the CDR3 DNA reads TGTGCCAGCAGCTTAGAACAGGGTGACCTCAATGAGCAGTTCTTC. The full variable domain, in which reference TRBV7-9 and TRBJ2-1 provide the parts outside the CDR3, is DTGVSQNPRHKITKRGQNVTFRCDPISEHNRLYWYRQTLGQGPEFLTYFQNEAQLEKSRLLSDRFSAERPKGSFSTLEIQRTEQGDSAMYLCASSLEQGDLNEQFFGPGTRLTVL.

The chain has TRBV30 and TRBJ2-5; 8 bases match TRBD1. Germline V lookup: CDR1 GTSNPN, CDR2 SVGIG (reference sequence). The V gene end was trimmed by 2 bases and the J gene end by 4 bases; junction bases not matched to a gene: 3. The CDR3 extends over 13 amino acids. This chain's CDR3 is CAWSTQGAETQYF. The CDR3 region has the DNA TGTGCCTGGAGTACTCAGGGGGCAGAGACCCAGTACTTC.

This clone was detected only a few times. The chain carries TRBV6-5 and TRBJ2-3; 8 nucleotides agree with TRBD2. Per the germline V gene, CDR1 is MNHEY and CDR2 is SVGAGI. Losses at the gene ends were 6 bases for V and 0 bases for J; bases not matched to a gene: 5. The CDR3 length is 15 residues. CDR3 in amino acids: CASRTIAGSTDTQYF. CDR3 coding DNA: TGTGCCAGCAGGACTATAGCGGGGAGCACAGATACGCAGTATTTT.

The chain employs TRBV9 and TRBJ2-2; tentatively, D is TRBD1 or TRBD2 (5 bases each). CDR1 and CDR2 from the germline V gene are SGDLS and YYNGEE. V lost 0 bases and J 1 base, leaving 10 bases between the germline ends. This CDR3 is built from 16 residues. The CDR3 spells CASSVATGQNTGELFF. For the CDR3, the DNA is TGTGCCAGCAGCGTAGCTACGGGGCAGAACACCGGGGAGCTGTTTTTT.

This clone was found a few times. The rearrangement uses TRBV11-2 and TRBJ1-5; no clear D. CDR3 length: 12 amino acids. From germline, CDR1 is SGHAT and CDR2 FQNNGV. V dropped 1 base and J dropped 6 bases, with 4 bases sitting between them. CDR3 loop: CASSLAGQPQHF. The CDR3 nucleotides read TGTGCCAGCAGCTTAGCGGGTCAGCCCCAGCATTTT.